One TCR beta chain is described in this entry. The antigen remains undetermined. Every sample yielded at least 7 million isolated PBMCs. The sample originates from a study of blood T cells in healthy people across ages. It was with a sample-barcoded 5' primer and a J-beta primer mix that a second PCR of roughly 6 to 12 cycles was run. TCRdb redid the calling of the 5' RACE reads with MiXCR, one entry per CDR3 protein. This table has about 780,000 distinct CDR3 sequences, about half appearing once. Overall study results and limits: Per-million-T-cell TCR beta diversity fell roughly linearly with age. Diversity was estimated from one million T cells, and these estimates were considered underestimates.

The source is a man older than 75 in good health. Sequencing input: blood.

The DNA for the CDR3 is TGTGCCAGCAGTAAGACAGGGAGGCCTTACGAGCAGTACTTC. Residues: CASSKTGRPYEQYF. The rearrangement joins TRBV6-2 or TRBV6-3 to TRBJ2-4; D is possibly TRBD1 (7 bases). The J call may not be correct, given that the DNA end is closer to TRBJ2-7. The CDR3 extends over 14 amino acids. CDR1 is MNHEY and CDR2 is SVGEGT in the germline V gene.